The 21 T cell receptor beta chains presented below share a single source sample, sequenced in a study of OX40 agonist ivuxolimab in advanced cancers. Sequenced by immunoSEQ multiplex PCR; TCRdb stores in-frame clones only, minus some. The repertoire holds about 64,000 clones, with approximately 90% as singletons. The sequenced sample was CD4+ or CD8+ T cells sorted from blood, obtained in a trial of the OX40 agonist ivuxolimab. The receptor source for this set is an adult with an advanced solid tumor such as melanoma, head and neck, liver or kidney cancer.

The chain has TRBV27 and TRBJ2-1; no definite D call. CDR3 length: 12 residues. V was trimmed by 4 bases and J by 7 bases, leaving 8 bases between them. Per the germline V gene, CDR1 is MNHEY and CDR2 is SMNVEV (reference sequence). Written as DNA, the CDR3 is TGTGCCAGCAGTTGGGGATCGAATGAGCAGTTCTTC. Amino acid sequence: CASSWGSNEQFF.

In DNA, the CDR3 is TGTGCCAGTAGTGATCCAGGGCGTGGTGAAAAACTGTTTTTT. It encodes CASSDPGRGEKLFF. This chain joins TRBV19 and TRBJ1-4, with D perhaps TRBD1 (5 bases). CDR3 size: 14 residues. Germline V gene lookup returns CDR1 LNHDA and CDR2 SQIVND (reference sequence). Trimming pared 5 bases from V and 7 bases from J, leaving 14 bases between. Combining the CDR3 with reference TRBV19 and TRBJ1-4 gives the whole variable domain DGGITQSPKYLFRKEGQNVTLSCEQNLNHDAMYWYRQDPGQGLRLIYYSQIVNDFQKGDIAEGYSVSREKKESFPLTVTSAQKNPTAFYLCASSDPGRGEKLFFGSGTQLSVL.

The chain employs TRBV11-3 and TRBJ2-5; D tentatively reads TRBD1 or TRBD2 (5 bases each). This CDR3 contains 15 residues. V was pared by 3 bases and J by 5 bases, with 16 bases between. Looked up from germline, CDR1 is SGHNT and CDR2 is YENEEA. For the CDR3, the DNA is TGTGCCAGCAGCTTCGGTACCCTGGGGGAGGAGACCCAGTACTTC. Protein product: CASSFGTLGEETQYF.

This sequence joins TRBV6-5 and TRBJ1-3; D gene ambiguous. This CDR3 contains 14 residues. Germline-derived CDR1 and CDR2 are MNHEY and SVGAGI. V was shortened by 10 bases and J by 0 bases, with 13 bases between the two germline ends. CDR3 bases: TGTGCCACAATCAGGAACCGCTCTGGAAACACCATATATTTT. This translates into CATIRNRSGNTIYF.

This chain uses TRBV6-1 with TRBJ2-3; D is uncertain. V was trimmed by 3 bases and J by 10 bases, leaving 20 bases between them. CDR1 is MNHNS and CDR2 is SASEGT in the germline V gene. There are 15 residues in the CDR3. The CDR3 loop reads CASSEVKLPSSAQYF. In DNA, the CDR3 is TGTGCCAGCAGTGAGGTTAAGCTGCCGTCTTCCGCGCAGTATTTT.

The rearrangement uses TRBV14 and TRBJ2-3; weak D call: TRBD1 (5 bases). This CDR3 has 15 amino acids. V lost 2 bases, J lost 2 bases, and 11 bases lay in between. The germline V gene has CDR1 SGHDN and CDR2 FVKESK. The CDR3 loop is CASSQKRQITDTQYF. DNA for the CDR3: TGTGCCAGCAGCCAAAAACGACAGATCACAGATACGCAGTATTTT.

The chain is built from TRBV30 and TRBJ1-3; maybe TRBD1 (5 bases). The CDR3 loop spans 14 amino acids. Germline assignment: CDR1 GTSNPN and CDR2 SVGIG (reference sequence). Trimming stripped 0 bases from V and 0 bases from J, with 6 bases between. The DNA of the CDR3 is TGTGCCTGGAGTGTTGGGGGCTCTGGAAACACCATATATTTT. This codes for CAWSVGGSGNTIYF.

The rearrangement links TRBV5-1 to TRBJ2-1; D is possibly TRBD1 or TRBD2 (5 bases each). The CDR3 consists of 17 residues. Germline V CDR1 and CDR2: SGHRS, YFSETQ. The V and J ends lost 4 bases and 4 bases respectively, with 21 bases between them. The CDR3 coding sequence is TGCGCCAGCAGCCCAGGGACGACGTCTACGATTTACAATGAGCAGTTCTTC. Amino acid sequence: CASSPGTTSTIYNEQFF. Looking up the rest from reference TRBV5-1 and TRBJ2-1 gives the full variable domain: KAGVTQTPRYLIKTRGQQVTLSCSPISGHRSVSWYQQTPGQGLQFLFEYFSETQRNKGNFPGRFSGRQFSNSRSEMNVSTLELGDSALYLCASSPGTTSTIYNEQFFGPGTRLTVL.

The CDR3 region has the DNA TGTGCCAGTAGGCACTACCAAGAAGAGACCCAGTACTTC. It yields the protein CASRHYQEETQYF. J is TRBJ2-5 and V is TRBV19, with D unresolved. V was shortened by 6 bases and J by 3 bases, with 11 bases between the two germline ends. The germline V gene encodes CDR1 LNHDA and CDR2 SQIVND (reference sequence). The CDR3 contains 13 residues.

This chain uses TRBV6-5 with TRBJ2-7; TRBD1 matches at 8 bases. The germline V gene encodes CDR1 MNHEY and CDR2 SVGAGI. CDR3 length equals 13 residues. After removal of 10 bases from V and 0 bases from J, the junction contained 5 bases not matched to a gene. The CDR3 sequence is CATQQGGSYEQYF. Written as DNA, the CDR3 is TGTGCCACCCAACAGGGGGGCTCCTACGAGCAGTACTTC.

The chain combines TRBV15 with TRBJ1-1; tentatively, D is TRBD1 (5 bases). CDR3 length: 14 amino acids. Germline CDR1 and CDR2: LNHNV and YYDKDF (reference sequence). V shed 6 bases and J shed 4 bases, with 15 bases lying between them. CDR3 residues: CATSIGTGTTEAFF. Here the CDR3 DNA reads TGTGCCACCAGTATCGGGACGGGGACCACTGAAGCTTTCTTT.

V usage is TRBV2 and J usage is TRBJ2-7, with TRBD2 as a possible D gene (6 bases). Germline V gene lookup returns CDR1 SNHLY and CDR2 FYNNEI. V lost 6 bases and J lost 1, with 16 bases in between. CDR3 length equals 15 residues. The DNA for the CDR3 is TGTGCCAGCAGGGGTCTGGCGGGATTATCCTACGAGCAGTACTTC. This gives the protein CASRGLAGLSYEQYF.

The rearrangement joins TRBV6-6 to TRBJ2-7, with 8 nucleotides matching TRBD1. Germline CDR1 reads MNHNY; CDR2 reads SVGAGI (reference sequence). The CDR3 extends over 15 amino acids. The ends lost 4 bases at V and 2 bases at J; junction bases unmatched: 7. The CDR3 here is CASSSTGTGPYEQYF. The CDR3 nucleotides are TGTGCCAGCAGTTCCACCGGGACAGGTCCCTACGAGCAGTACTTC.

The chain is built from TRBV29-1 and TRBJ2-7; 8 positions agree with TRBD1. Germline-derived CDR1 and CDR2 are SQVTM and ANQGSEA. V trimming: 5 bases; J trimming: 5 bases; junction bases outside the gene matches: 8. The CDR3 length is 13 residues. This chain's CDR3 is CSVQDRVPDEQYF. The CDR3 DNA is TGCAGCGTTCAGGACAGGGTTCCCGACGAGCAGTACTTC.

The rearrangement links TRBV5-1 to TRBJ2-7; the match to TRBD1 covers 7 bases. This CDR3 has 14 residues. The J segment lost 3 bases and the V segment lost 3 bases, leaving 6 bases of the junction unmatched. From germline, CDR1 is SGHRS and CDR2 YFSETQ. The CDR3 loop is CASSWDSPNYEQYF. The CDR3 DNA reads as TGCGCCAGCAGCTGGGACAGTCCAAACTACGAGCAGTACTTC. Supplemented by reference TRBV5-1 and TRBJ2-7, the full variable domain reads KAGVTQTPRYLIKTRGQQVTLSCSPISGHRSVSWYQQTPGQGLQFLFEYFSETQRNKGNFPGRFSGRQFSNSRSEMNVSTLELGDSALYLCASSWDSPNYEQYFGPGTRLTVT.

The chain uses TRBV6-1 and TRBJ2-3; D possibly uses TRBD1 or TRBD2 (5 bases each). The V gene's germline CDR1 is MNHNS and CDR2 SASEGT. This CDR3 spans 14 amino acids. Trimming took off 5 bases at V and 7 bases at J, with 16 bases between the two ends. This CDR3 reads CASSWDQRIYTQYF. The CDR3 DNA reads as TGTGCCAGCAGTTGGGACCAAAGAATCTATACGCAGTATTTT.

The rearrangement joins TRBV7-8 to TRBJ2-2; D is ambiguous. With 1 base removed from V and 6 bases from J, the gap between germline ends came to 12 bases. The V gene's germline CDR1 is SGHVS and CDR2 FQNEAQ. This CDR3 spans 15 amino acids. This chain's CDR3 is CASSLGGLSAGELFF. Written as DNA, the CDR3 is TGTGCCAGCAGCTTAGGGGGTCTGAGTGCCGGGGAGCTGTTTTTT.

The gene calls are TRBV28 and TRBJ1-5; perhaps TRBD1 as D (5 bases). The CDR3 is made up of 13 amino acids. The V gene lost 8 bases and the J gene lost 6 bases, with 14 bases spanning the gap. CDR1 is MDHEN and CDR2 is SYDVKM in the germline V gene. In DNA, the CDR3 is TGTGCCAGCTTCAGGGTCTCGGGTCAGCCCCAGCATTTT. It codes for CASFRVSGQPQHF.

The genes are TRBV4-1 and TRBJ2-7; 8 bases line up with TRBD2. In germline, CDR1 is MGHRA, CDR2 YSYEKL. This CDR3 comprises 15 residues. Unmatched junction bases numbered 13, after V lost 6 bases and J lost 6 bases. Here the CDR3 reads CASSSDPGLVGEQYF. The DNA of the CDR3 is TGCGCCAGCAGTTCCGATCCGGGACTAGTGGGCGAGCAGTACTTC.

CDR3 protein: CASSQDTEEQFF. The CDR3 DNA follows: TGTGCCAGCAGTCAGGACACGGAAGAACAGTTCTTC. This chain joins TRBV6-5 and TRBJ2-1, with D tentatively TRBD1 (5 bases). Germline CDR1 MNHEY, CDR2 SVGAGI. CDR3 length equals 12 residues. V lost 5 bases, J lost 13 bases, and 15 bases lay in between.

The gene calls are TRBV5-4 and TRBJ1-4; TRBD1 agrees at 9 bases. The CDR3 totals 15 residues. Germline assignment: CDR1 SGHNT and CDR2 YYREEE (reference sequence). The V segment lost 4 bases and the J segment 7 bases; nucleotides outside the gene matches: 8. CDR3 sequence reads: CASSRSGTGIEKLFF. The CDR3 nucleotides are TGTGCCAGCAGCCGGAGTGGGACAGGGATTGAAAAACTGTTTTTT.